These 26 T cell receptor beta chains share one sample of origin, sequenced in a study of blood T cell repertoires in COVID-19. Here immunoSEQ multiplex PCR was the method, and the copy in TCRdb shows in-frame clones only, minus some. The sample consists of about 310,000 clones, approximately 88% of them appearing once. Specimen: PBMCs or T cells enriched from blood (not recorded which). Receptors originate from a woman younger than 35 who had recovered from COVID-19.

Here the CDR3 reads CAISQTGAPRMNTEAFF. The CDR3 region has the DNA TGTGCCATCAGCCAAACAGGGGCCCCGAGAATGAACACTGAAGCTTTCTTT. The chain uses TRBV10-3 and TRBJ1-1; 7 nucleotides line up with TRBD1. The CDR3 contains 17 residues. Unmatched junction bases numbered 13, after V lost 6 bases and J lost 0 bases. Germline CDR1 and CDR2: ENHRY and SYGVKD.

The CDR3 here is CASSSLAGATDTQYF. CDR3 nucleotide sequence: TGTGCCAGCAGCTCATTAGCGGGGGCTACAGATACGCAGTATTTT. This sequence joins TRBV5-4 and TRBJ2-3, with 9 nucleotides matching TRBD2. V was clipped by 3 bases and J by 3 bases; unmatched bases: 5. The germline gives CDR1 SGHNT, CDR2 YYREEE (reference sequence). CDR3 size: 15 residues.

This chain's CDR3 is CASSPREVRNEKLFF. CDR3 coding DNA: TGTGCCAGCAGCCCGAGGGAGGTTAGAAATGAAAAACTGTTTTTT. The chain joins TRBV28 to TRBJ1-4; no firm D call. Looked up from germline, CDR1 is MDHEN and CDR2 is SYDVKM. This CDR3 is built from 15 residues. V was trimmed by 6 bases and J by 5 bases, leaving 16 bases between them.

CDR3 in amino acids: CAWSLGPSGGYTF. CDR3 in DNA: TGTGCCTGGAGTCTGGGTCCCTCGGGTGGCTACACCTTC. This chain connects TRBV30 to TRBJ1-2; no clear D gene. Trimming removed 2 bases from V and 7 bases from J, with 14 bases in between. CDR1 and CDR2 from the germline V gene are GTSNPN and SVGIG (reference sequence). This CDR3 comprises 13 residues.

The V and J genes are TRBV4-3 and TRBJ2-3, with TRBD2 matching 7 bases. V was pared by 4 bases and J by 2 bases, with 6 bases of the junction left unmatched. The CDR3 contains 15 residues. The germline CDR1 and CDR2 sequences are LGHNA and YSLEER. The CDR3 nucleotides are TGCGCCAGCAGCCGGGACTACCTTACCACAGATACGCAGTATTTT. This encodes CASSRDYLTTDTQYF.

The chain employs TRBV12-3 or TRBV12-4 and TRBJ1-1, with D possibly being TRBD1 (5 bases). The CDR3 covers 13 residues. Trimming pared 3 bases from V and 10 bases from J, leaving 15 bases between. CDR3 coding DNA: TGTGCCAGCAGTTTTGGGGGGGACCTCAGAGCTTTCTTT. Encoded protein: CASSFGGDLRAFF.

The chain has TRBV24-1 and TRBJ2-3; TRBD1 might be the D (6 bases). V was clipped by 0 bases and J by 2 bases, with 11 bases between them. The CDR3 has 16 amino acids. Germline V gene data show CDR1 as KGHDR and CDR2 as SFDVKD. The CDR3 spells CATSDLVQGNTDTQYF. The CDR3, as DNA: TGTGCCACCAGTGATTTGGTCCAGGGGAACACAGATACGCAGTATTTT.

V is TRBV6-5 and J is TRBJ2-1; maybe TRBD2 (5 bases). V was pared by 7 bases and J by 6 bases, with 10 bases between. Germline CDR1 is MNHEY and CDR2 is SVGAGI. The CDR3 is 12 residues long. CDR3 sequence reads: CASTGIPNEQFF. In DNA form, the CDR3 reads TGTGCCAGCACCGGGATCCCCAATGAGCAGTTCTTC.

The chain uses TRBV7-3 and TRBJ2-2; 9 positions agree with TRBD2. CDR1 and CDR2 (germline): SGHTA, FQGTGA. The V and J ends lost 3 bases and 5 bases, in that order; junction bases with no gene match: 4. The CDR3 is 15 residues long. The CDR3: CASSFTSGGTGELFF. CDR3 nucleotides: TGTGCCAGCAGCTTCACCAGCGGGGGGACCGGGGAGCTGTTTTTT.

This chain uses TRBV5-1 with TRBJ2-5, with 7 bases aligning to TRBD1. The CDR3 runs 14 residues. The V gene end was trimmed by 6 bases and the J gene end by 0 bases; junction bases not matched to a gene: 5. Per germline, CDR1 SGHRS and CDR2 YFSETQ. CDR3 region: CASKGQPDQETQYF. In DNA, the CDR3 is TGCGCCAGCAAGGGACAGCCGGACCAAGAGACCCAGTACTTC.

This sequence joins TRBV28 and TRBJ2-7; D is ambiguous. CDR3 size: 11 residues. Germline-derived CDR1 and CDR2 are MDHEN and SYDVKM. The ends were cut back, 5 bases at V and 2 bases at J, with 4 bases in the middle. The CDR3 sequence: CASSTPYEQYF. The CDR3 DNA follows: TGTGCCAGCAGTACTCCCTACGAGCAGTACTTC.

This chain uses TRBV18 with TRBJ1-5; 7 nucleotides align to TRBD1. V was clipped by 5 bases and J by 0 bases; unmatched bases: 4. The CDR3 is made up of 15 amino acids. Germline V CDR1 and CDR2: KGHSH, LQKENI. For the CDR3, the DNA is TGTGCCAGCTCATCGACAGGGAATAGCAATCAGCCCCAGCATTTT. The encoded protein is CASSSTGNSNQPQHF.

V usage is TRBV19 and J usage is TRBJ2-3; 9 bases align to TRBD2. CDR3 length: 15 amino acids. The ends lost 7 bases at V and 4 bases at J; junction bases unmatched: 9. From germline, CDR1 is LNHDA and CDR2 SQIVND (reference sequence). The CDR3 region is CASTSSGGPADTQYF. The CDR3 DNA is TGTGCCAGTACTAGTAGCGGGGGCCCCGCAGATACGCAGTATTTT.

This rearrangement joins TRBV5-4 to TRBJ1-3, with D perhaps matching TRBD1 (5 bases). The CDR3 loop spans 17 amino acids. From germline, CDR1 is SGHNT and CDR2 YYREEE (reference sequence). V was shortened by 0 bases and J by 0 bases, with 13 bases between the two germline ends. The CDR3 nucleotides are TGTGCCAGCAGCTTGGGTACAGGAAGCCTCTCTGGAAACACCATATATTTT. Protein: CASSLGTGSLSGNTIYF. The entire variable domain, with the rest obtained from reference TRBV5-4 and TRBJ1-3, is as follows: ETGVTQSPTHLIKTRGQQVTLRCSSQSGHNTVSWYQQALGQGPQFIFQYYREEENGRGNFPPRFSGLQFPNYSSELNVNALELDDSALYLCASSLGTGSLSGNTIYFGEGSWLTVV.

V gene TRBV4-3 combines with J gene TRBJ1-5; 10 bases match TRBD1. This CDR3 region has 19 residues. With V trimmed by 4 bases and J by 7 bases, 19 bases remained unmatched. Germline V gene data show CDR1 as LGHNA and CDR2 as YSLEER. The CDR3 DNA reads as TGCGCCAGCAGCCGAGTTCTTGCACGTCTGCAGGGACAGGGGCAGCCCCAGCATTTT. It specifies CASSRVLARLQGQGQPQHF.

This chain uses TRBV2 with TRBJ1-1; TRBD1 agrees at 9 bases. Germline V gives CDR1 SNHLY, CDR2 FYNNEI. Losses at the gene ends were 4 bases for V and 5 bases for J; bases not matched to a gene: 2. The CDR3 spans 13 residues. The CDR3 loop is CASSGDRETEAFF. In DNA form, the CDR3 reads TGTGCCAGCAGTGGGGACAGGGAGACTGAAGCTTTCTTT.

The chain employs TRBV11-1 and TRBJ1-2; D unclear. V was pared by 5 bases and J by 11 bases, with 21 bases between. This CDR3 is built from 14 residues. Germline CDR1 is SGHAT and CDR2 is FQDESV (reference sequence). This chain's CDR3 is CASSQDPQWQSYTF. In nucleotides, the CDR3 is TGTGCCAGCAGCCAAGATCCGCAGTGGCAATCATACACCTTC.

The gene calls are TRBV9 and TRBJ1-6; D possibly corresponds to TRBD1 (5 bases). This CDR3 spans 15 amino acids. V lost 3 bases and J 11 bases, leaving 18 bases between the germline ends. Germline V gives CDR1 SGDLS, CDR2 YYNGEE. DNA for the CDR3: TGTGCCAGCAGCGAAGCCACCGAGATGACAGCACCCCTCCACTTT. Translation: CASSEATEMTAPLHF.

The genes are TRBV11-2 and TRBJ1-6, with 7 nucleotides matching TRBD1. The CDR3 totals 13 residues. CDR1 and CDR2 (germline): SGHAT, FQNNGV. V lost 2 bases to trimming and J lost 9 bases; unmatched junction nucleotides: 1. In nucleotides, the CDR3 is TGTGCCAGCAGCTTAAACAGGGGTTCACCCCTCCACTTT. Encoded protein: CASSLNRGSPLHF. Complete variable domain (other parts from reference TRBV11-2 and TRBJ1-6): EAGVAQSPRYKIIEKRQSVAFWCNPISGHATLYWYQQILGQGPKLLIQFQNNGVVDDSQLPKDRFSAERLKGVDSTLKIQPAKLEDSAVYLCASSLNRGSPLHFGNGTRLTVT.

DNA for the CDR3: TGTGCCAGCAGTTTTAATGATCAGCCCCAGCATTTT. Protein: CASSFNDQPQHF. The chain is built from TRBV12-3 or TRBV12-4 and TRBJ1-5; D gene ambiguous. Trimming removed 3 bases at V and 5 bases at J, with 5 bases between. The CDR3 sequence is 12 residues long.

This clone was found a few times. This chain connects TRBV6-5 to TRBJ2-1; 9 bases are shared with TRBD2. J was trimmed by 2 bases and V by 8 bases; bases with no gene match: 4. The germline V gene encodes CDR1 MNHEY and CDR2 SVGAGI. The CDR3 extends over 14 amino acids. In nucleotides, the CDR3 is TGTGCCAGCCGCGGGGGGGCACCCTACAATGAGCAGTTCTTC. Translation gives CASRGGAPYNEQFF.

The chain carries TRBV5-4 and TRBJ1-2; weak D call: TRBD1 (5 bases). Germline V gene data show CDR1 as SGHNT and CDR2 as YYREEE (reference sequence). V was clipped by 0 bases and J by 4 bases, with 10 bases between them. The CDR3 runs 14 residues. CDR3 bases: TGTGCCAGCAGCTTGGGGGCGGGGACCTATGGCTACACCTTC. This gives the protein CASSLGAGTYGYTF.

This clone was seen a few times. This chain joins TRBV11-3 and TRBJ2-3; 13 positions match TRBD2. Trimming took 5 bases from V and 4 from J; bases not matched to a gene: 6. CDR1 is SGHNT, CDR2 YENEEA, per germline. This CDR3 has 16 amino acids. The CDR3 here is CASSTGLAGAADTQYF. DNA for the CDR3: TGTGCCAGCAGCACCGGACTAGCGGGAGCTGCAGATACGCAGTATTTT. The whole variable domain, remainder taken from reference TRBV11-3 and TRBJ2-3, is EAGVVQSPRYKIIEKKQPVAFWCNPISGHNTLYWYLQNLGQGPELLIRYENEEAVDDSQLPKDRFSAERLKGVDSTLKIQPAELGDSAVYLCASSTGLAGAADTQYFGPGTRLTVL.

The V call is TRBV12-5, the J call TRBJ2-2; D is unresolved. Deletions cut 1 base from V and 3 bases from J, with 12 bases between. This CDR3 has 16 amino acids. Germline values: CDR1 LGHNT, CDR2 FRNRAP. CDR3 sequence (DNA): TGTGCTAGTGGTTTGGGTGTTTTCGTCGACACCGGGGAGCTGTTTTTT. Translation gives CASGLGVFVDTGELFF.

This chain joins TRBV4-2 and TRBJ1-2; D is undetermined. The CDR3 has 15 amino acids. Germline values: CDR1 LGHNA, CDR2 YNFKEQ. Deletions cut 0 bases from V and 8 bases from J, with 16 bases between. CDR3 sequence (DNA): TGTGCCAGCAGCCAAGATATCTTTGGAGATAGGGGCTACACCTTC. Translated: CASSQDIFGDRGYTF.

This chain uses TRBV5-1 with TRBJ1-2; D is possibly TRBD1 (5 bases). The CDR3 is made up of 14 amino acids. CDR1 and CDR2 from the germline V gene are SGHRS and YFSETQ. The V end lost 1 base, the J end lost 1 base, and 8 bases lay between the germline ends. The CDR3 region is CASSLPDINYGYTF. The DNA of the CDR3 is TGCGCCAGCAGCTTGCCGGACATTAACTATGGCTACACCTTC.